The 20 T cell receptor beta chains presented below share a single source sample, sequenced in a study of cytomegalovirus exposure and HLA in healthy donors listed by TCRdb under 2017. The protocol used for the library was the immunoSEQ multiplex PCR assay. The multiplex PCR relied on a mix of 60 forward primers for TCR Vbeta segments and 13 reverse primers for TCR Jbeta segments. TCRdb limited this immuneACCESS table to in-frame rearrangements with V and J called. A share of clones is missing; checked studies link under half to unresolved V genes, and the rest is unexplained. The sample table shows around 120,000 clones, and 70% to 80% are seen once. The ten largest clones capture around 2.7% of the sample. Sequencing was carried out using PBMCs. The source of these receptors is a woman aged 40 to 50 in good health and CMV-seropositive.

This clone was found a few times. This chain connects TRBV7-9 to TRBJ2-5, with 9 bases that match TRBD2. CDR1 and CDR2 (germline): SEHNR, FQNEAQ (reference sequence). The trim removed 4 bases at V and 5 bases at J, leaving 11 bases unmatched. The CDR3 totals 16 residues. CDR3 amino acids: CASSSGSRGGRETQYF. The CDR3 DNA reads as TGTGCCAGCAGCTCGGGGTCGCGGGGGGGCAGGGAGACCCAGTACTTC. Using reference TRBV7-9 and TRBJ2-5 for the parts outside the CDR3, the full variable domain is DTGVSQNPRHKITKRGQNVTFRCDPISEHNRLYWYRQTLGQGPEFLTYFQNEAQLEKSRLLSDRFSAERPKGSFSTLEIQRTEQGDSAMYLCASSSGSRGGRETQYFGPGTRLLVL.

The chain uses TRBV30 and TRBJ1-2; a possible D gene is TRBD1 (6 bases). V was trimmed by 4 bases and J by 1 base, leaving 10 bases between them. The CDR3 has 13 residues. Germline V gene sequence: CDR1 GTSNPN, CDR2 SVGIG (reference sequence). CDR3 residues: CAWIQGFNYGYTF. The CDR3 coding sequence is TGTGCCTGGATACAGGGATTTAACTATGGCTACACCTTC.

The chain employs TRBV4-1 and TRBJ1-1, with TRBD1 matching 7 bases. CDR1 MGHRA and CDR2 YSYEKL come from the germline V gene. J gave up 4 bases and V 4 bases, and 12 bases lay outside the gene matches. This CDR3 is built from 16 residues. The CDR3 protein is CASSRAVGGGVTEAFF. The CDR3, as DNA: TGCGCCAGCAGCCGCGCCGTCGGAGGGGGCGTCACTGAAGCTTTCTTT.

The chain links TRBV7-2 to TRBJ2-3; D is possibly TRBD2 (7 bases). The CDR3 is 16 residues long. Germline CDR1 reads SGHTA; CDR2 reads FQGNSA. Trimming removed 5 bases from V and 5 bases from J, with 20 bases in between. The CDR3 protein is CASSPRRGQRKDTQYF. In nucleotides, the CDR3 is TGTGCCAGCAGCCCTCGGCGGGGGCAAAGGAAAGATACGCAGTATTTT.

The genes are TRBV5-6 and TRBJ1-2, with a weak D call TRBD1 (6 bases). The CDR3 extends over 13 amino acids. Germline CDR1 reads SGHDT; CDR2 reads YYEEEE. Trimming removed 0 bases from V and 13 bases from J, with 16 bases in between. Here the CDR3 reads CASSLALTGRSTF. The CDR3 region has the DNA TGTGCCAGCAGCTTGGCCCTAACAGGGAGATCCACCTTC.

CDR3 nucleotide sequence: TGTGCCAGCAGCGCCATACAGGGAAACTCCTACAATGAGCAGTTCTTC. It translates to CASSAIQGNSYNEQFF. The V gene is TRBV11-2, the J gene TRBJ2-1; tentative D call: TRBD1 (6 bases). V shed 5 bases and J shed 0 bases, with 14 bases lying between them. This CDR3 has 16 residues. The germline V gene has CDR1 SGHAT and CDR2 FQNNGV.

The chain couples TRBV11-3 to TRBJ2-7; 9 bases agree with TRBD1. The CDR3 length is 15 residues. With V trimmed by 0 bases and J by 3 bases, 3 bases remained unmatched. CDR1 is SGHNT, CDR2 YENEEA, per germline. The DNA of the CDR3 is TGTGCCAGCAGCTTAGAAGGGGACAGGGACTACGAGCAGTACTTC. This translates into CASSLEGDRDYEQYF. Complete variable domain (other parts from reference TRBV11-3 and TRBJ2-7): EAGVVQSPRYKIIEKKQPVAFWCNPISGHNTLYWYLQNLGQGPELLIRYENEEAVDDSQLPKDRFSAERLKGVDSTLKIQPAELGDSAVYLCASSLEGDRDYEQYFGPGTRLTVT.

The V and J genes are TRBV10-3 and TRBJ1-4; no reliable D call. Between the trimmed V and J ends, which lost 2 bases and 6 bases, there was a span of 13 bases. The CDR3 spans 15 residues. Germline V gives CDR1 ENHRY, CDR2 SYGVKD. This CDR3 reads CAISERDPGDEKLFF. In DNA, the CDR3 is TGTGCCATCAGTGAGAGAGACCCCGGGGATGAAAAACTGTTTTTT.

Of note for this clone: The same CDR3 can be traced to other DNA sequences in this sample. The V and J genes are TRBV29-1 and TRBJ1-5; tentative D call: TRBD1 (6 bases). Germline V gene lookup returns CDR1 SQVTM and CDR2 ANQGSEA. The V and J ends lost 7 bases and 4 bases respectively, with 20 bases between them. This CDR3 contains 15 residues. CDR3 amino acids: CSARGGQRINQPQHF. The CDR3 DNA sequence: TGCAGCGCCCGAGGCGGACAGAGGATAAATCAGCCCCAGCATTTT.

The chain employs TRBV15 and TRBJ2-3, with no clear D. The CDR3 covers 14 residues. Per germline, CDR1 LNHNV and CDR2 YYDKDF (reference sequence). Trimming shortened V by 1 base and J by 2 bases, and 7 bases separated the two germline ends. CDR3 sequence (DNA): TGTGCCACCAGCAGAGGGCGGCTCACAGATACGCAGTATTTT. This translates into CATSRGRLTDTQYF.

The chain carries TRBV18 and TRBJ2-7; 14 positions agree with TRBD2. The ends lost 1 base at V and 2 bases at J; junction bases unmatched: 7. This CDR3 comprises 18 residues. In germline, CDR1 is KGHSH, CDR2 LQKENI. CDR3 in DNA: TGTGCCAGCTCACCACGGGGGACTAGCGGGGGTTCAACCTACGAGCAGTACTTC. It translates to CASSPRGTSGGSTYEQYF.

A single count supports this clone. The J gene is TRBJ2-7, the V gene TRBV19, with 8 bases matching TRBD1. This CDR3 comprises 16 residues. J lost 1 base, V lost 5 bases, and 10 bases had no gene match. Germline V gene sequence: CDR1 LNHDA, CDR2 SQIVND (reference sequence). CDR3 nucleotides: TGTGCCAGTAGTCCCACCCGACAGGGGTGGTCCTACGAGCAGTACTTC. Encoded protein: CASSPTRQGWSYEQYF.

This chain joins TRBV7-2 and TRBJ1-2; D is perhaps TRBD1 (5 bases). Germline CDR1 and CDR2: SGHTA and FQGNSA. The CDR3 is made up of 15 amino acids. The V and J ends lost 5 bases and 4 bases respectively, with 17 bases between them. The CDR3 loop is CASSPGLSVGYGYTF. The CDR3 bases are TGTGCCAGCAGCCCGGGACTCTCGGTGGGCTATGGCTACACCTTC.

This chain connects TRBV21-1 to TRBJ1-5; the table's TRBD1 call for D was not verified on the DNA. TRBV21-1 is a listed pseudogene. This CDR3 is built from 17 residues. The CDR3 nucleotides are TGTGCCAGCAGCAAACGGGACAGCGATATTGGGGATCAGCCCCAGCATTTT. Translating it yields CASSKRDSDIGDQPQHF.

Here the CDR3 reads CASSPGQGADTQYF. Written as DNA, the CDR3 is TGTGCCAGCAGCCCCGGACAGGGGGCGGATACGCAGTATTTT. The V and J genes are TRBV5-4 and TRBJ2-3, with 11 bases identical to TRBD1. The CDR3 is made up of 14 amino acids. V lost 4 bases to trimming and J lost 6 bases; unmatched junction nucleotides: 4. From germline, CDR1 is SGHNT and CDR2 YYREEE (reference sequence).

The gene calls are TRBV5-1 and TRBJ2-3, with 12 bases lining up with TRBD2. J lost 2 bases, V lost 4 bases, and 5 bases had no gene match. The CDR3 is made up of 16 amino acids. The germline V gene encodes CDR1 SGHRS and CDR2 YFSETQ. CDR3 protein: CASSLGTSGSTDTQYF. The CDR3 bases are TGCGCCAGCAGCCTGGGGACTAGCGGGTCCACAGATACGCAGTATTTT.

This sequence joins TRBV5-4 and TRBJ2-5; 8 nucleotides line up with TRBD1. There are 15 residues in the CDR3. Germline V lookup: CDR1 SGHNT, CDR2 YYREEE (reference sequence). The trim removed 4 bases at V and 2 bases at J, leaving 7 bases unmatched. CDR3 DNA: TGTGCCAGCAGCCCAGGGGGCCGAAATCAAGAGACCCAGTACTTC. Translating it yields CASSPGGRNQETQYF.

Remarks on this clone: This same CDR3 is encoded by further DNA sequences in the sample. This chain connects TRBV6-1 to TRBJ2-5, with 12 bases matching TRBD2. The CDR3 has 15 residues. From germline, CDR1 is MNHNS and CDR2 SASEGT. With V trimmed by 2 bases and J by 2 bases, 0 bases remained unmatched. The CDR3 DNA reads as TGTGCCAGCAGTGAACTAGCGGGGGGGCAAGAGACCCAGTACTTC. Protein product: CASSELAGGQETQYF.

Written as DNA, the CDR3 is TGTGCCAGCAGCCAAGCTTACTCTGGGGCCAACGTCCTGACTTTC. Its translation: CASSQAYSGANVLTF. The chain recombines TRBV4-2 with TRBJ2-6; unclear D gene. The CDR3 runs 15 residues. V was cut by 1 base and J by 0 bases, with 4 bases left in between. Germline V gives CDR1 LGHNA, CDR2 YNFKEQ.

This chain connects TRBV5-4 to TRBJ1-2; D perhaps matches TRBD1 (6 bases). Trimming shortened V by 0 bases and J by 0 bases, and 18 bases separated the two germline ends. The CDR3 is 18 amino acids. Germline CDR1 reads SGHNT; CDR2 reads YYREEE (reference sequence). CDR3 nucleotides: TGTGCCAGCAGCTTGGAGTGGTCTGTGGACAGAACTAACTATGGCTACACCTTC. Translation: CASSLEWSVDRTNYGYTF.